This T cell receptor beta chain was captured in a study of OX40 agonist ivuxolimab in advanced cancers. TCRdb's table, derived via immunoSEQ multiplex PCR, lists solely in-frame clones and lacks some. The sample lists about 37,000 clones, about 90% seen once, with 15% to 20% in the top ten. Points on this clone: The antigen remains unidentified.

Germline V gene data show CDR1 as MNHNY and CDR2 as SVGAGI (reference sequence). The CDR3 runs 13 residues. V lost 7 bases, J lost 0 bases, and 10 bases lay in between. Findings of the study overall: CD8+ T cells (on average) carried more expanded clones than CD4+ T cells.

The clonotype comes from an adult with an advanced solid tumor such as melanoma, head and neck, liver or kidney cancer. The sample in question was CD4+ or CD8+ T cells sorted from blood, obtained in a trial of the OX40 agonist ivuxolimab. The rearrangement links TRBV6-6 to TRBJ2-7; D unresolved. The CDR3 DNA reads as TGTGCCAGCAACAGCTTTAGCTCCTACGAGCAGTACTTC. Its translation is CASNSFSSYEQYF.